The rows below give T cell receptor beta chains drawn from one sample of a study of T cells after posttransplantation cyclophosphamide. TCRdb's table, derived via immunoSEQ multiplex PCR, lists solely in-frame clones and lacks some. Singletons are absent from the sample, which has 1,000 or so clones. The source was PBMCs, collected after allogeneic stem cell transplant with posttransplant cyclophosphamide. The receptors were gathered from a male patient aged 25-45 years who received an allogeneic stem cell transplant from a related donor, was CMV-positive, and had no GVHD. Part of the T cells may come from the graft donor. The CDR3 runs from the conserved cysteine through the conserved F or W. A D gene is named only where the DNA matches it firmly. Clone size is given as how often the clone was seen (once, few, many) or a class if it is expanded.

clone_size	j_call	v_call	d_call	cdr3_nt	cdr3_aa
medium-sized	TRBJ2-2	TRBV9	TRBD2	TGTGCCAGCAGCGTAGCTCCCCTAGCGGCGAACACCGGGGAGCTGTTTTTT	CASSVAPLAANTGELFF
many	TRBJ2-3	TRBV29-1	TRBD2	TGCGGGACTACGAAACAGGAGCGCAATACGCAGTATTTT	CGTTKQERNTQYF
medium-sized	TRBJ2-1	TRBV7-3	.	TGTGCCAGCAGCCTCACCGGGACACCGAACAATGAGCAGTTCTTC	CASSLTGTPNNEQFF
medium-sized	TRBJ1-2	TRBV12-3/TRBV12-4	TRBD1	TGTGCCAGCACCACGACCGGGACAGCTTATGGCTACACCTTC	CASTTTGTAYGYTF
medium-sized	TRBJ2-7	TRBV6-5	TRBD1	TGTGCCAGCAGTCCCCTAGGGGGCGCATACGAGCAGTACTTC	CASSPLGGAYEQYF
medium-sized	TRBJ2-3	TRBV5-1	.	TGCGCCAGCAGCCTTGAACACGCTAGCACAGATACGCAGTATTTT	CASSLEHASTDTQYF
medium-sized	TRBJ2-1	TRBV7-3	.	TGTGCCAGCAGCGTAGACAGTGCCTTCTACAATGAGCAGTTCTTC	CASSVDSAFYNEQFF
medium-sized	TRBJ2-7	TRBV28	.	TGTGCCAGCAGTTTGCATTTCGGGACTCCCCACTACGAGCAGTACTTC	CASSLHFGTPHYEQYF
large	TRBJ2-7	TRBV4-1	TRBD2	TGCGCCAGCAGCCAAGGGGGTAGCGGGAGGGCCTTCCACGAGCAGTACTTC	CASSQGGSGRAFHEQYF
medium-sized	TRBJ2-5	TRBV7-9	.	TGTGCCAGCAGCTTTTATACTAGCTTGGGCCAAGAGACCCAGTACTTC	CASSFYTSLGQETQYF
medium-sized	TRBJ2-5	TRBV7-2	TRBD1	TGTGCCAGCAGCTTAGCGGGGACAGGGGGCGCGGCTAAGACCCAGTACTTC	CASSLAGTGGAAKTQYF
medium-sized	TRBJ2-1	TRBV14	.	TGTGCCAGCAGCGGACGGGGGGCACCTTACAATGAGCAGTTCTTC	CASSGRGAPYNEQFF
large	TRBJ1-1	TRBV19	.	TGTGCCAGTAGTTTGACTTCGAACACTGAAGCTTTCTTT	CASSLTSNTEAFF
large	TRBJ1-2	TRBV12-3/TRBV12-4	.	TGTGCCAGCAGTCTACAGGGTAACTATGGCTACACCTTC	CASSLQGNYGYTF
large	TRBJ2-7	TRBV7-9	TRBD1	TGTGCCAGCAGGGACAGGGCCTACGAGCAGTACTTC	CASRDRAYEQYF
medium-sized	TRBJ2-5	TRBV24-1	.	TGTGCCACCAGTGCTTCAGTGCCAGAGACCCAGTACTTC	CATSASVPETQYF
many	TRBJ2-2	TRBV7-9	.	TGTGCCAGCAGCTTTGAGTGGGGCCCGAACACCGGGGAGCTGTTTTTT	CASSFEWGPNTGELFF
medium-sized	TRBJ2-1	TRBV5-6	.	TGTGCCAGCAGCTTGGCCGGCAATGAGCAGTTCTTC	CASSLAGNEQFF
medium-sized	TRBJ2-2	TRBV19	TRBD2	TGTGCCAGTAGTTCCGGACTAGCGGGGACCGGGGAGCTGTTTTTT	CASSSGLAGTGELFF
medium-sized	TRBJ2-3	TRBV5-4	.	TGTGCCACCCACAATGGGGGCGGTAGCACAGATACGCAGTATTTT	CATHNGGGSTDTQYF
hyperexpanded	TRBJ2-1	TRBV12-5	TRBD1	TGTGCTAGTGGTGGGGGACAGGGGGCCTACAATGAGCAGTTCTTC	CASGGGQGAYNEQFF
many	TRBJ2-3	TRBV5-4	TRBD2	TGTGCCAGCAGCTGGCGGGGAGCGGGAGGGTATCTCACAGATACGCAGTATTTT	CASSWRGAGGYLTDTQYF
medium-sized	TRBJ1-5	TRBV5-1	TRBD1	TGCGCCAGCAGCTTGGTAGGGGGCAGCAATCAGCCCCAGCATTTT	CASSLVGGSNQPQHF
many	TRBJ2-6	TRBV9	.	TGTGCCAGCAGCCCCGAGGCTGGACTCAACGTCCTGACTTTC	CASSPEAGLNVLTF
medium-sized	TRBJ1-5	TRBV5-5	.	TGTGCCAGCAGCCCTGAGGGCAATCAGCCCCAGCATTTT	CASSPEGNQPQHF
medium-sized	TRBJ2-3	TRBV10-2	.	TGCGCCAGCAGGATGGCGGCCACTAGCACAGATACGCAGTATTTT	CASRMAATSTDTQYF
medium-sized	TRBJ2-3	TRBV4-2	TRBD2	TGTGCCAGCAGCCAGGAAGCCGGACTAGCGGGGTTCACAGATACGCAGTATTTT	CASSQEAGLAGFTDTQYF
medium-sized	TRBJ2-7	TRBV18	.	TGTGCCAGCTCACCACTGACGACAGCCTACGAGCAGTACTTC	CASSPLTTAYEQYF
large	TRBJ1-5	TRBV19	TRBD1	TGTGCCAGTAGTCCCGGGACAGCAAATCAGCCCCAGCATTTT	CASSPGTANQPQHF
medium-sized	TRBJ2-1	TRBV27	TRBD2	TGTGCCAGCAGTTTTAGAGAAGGGACTAGCGGCTCCTACAATGAGCAGTTCTTC	CASSFREGTSGSYNEQFF
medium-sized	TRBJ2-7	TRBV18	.	TGTGCCAGCTCCGACAAAGGCAGGGAGCTCTACGAGCAGTACTTC	CASSDKGRELYEQYF
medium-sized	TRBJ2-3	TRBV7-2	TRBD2	TGTGCCAGCAGCTCGAGGGGACTAGCGGGAGGGGATGTTACGCAGTATTTT	CASSSRGLAGGDVTQYF
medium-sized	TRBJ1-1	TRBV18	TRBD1	TGTGCCAGCTCACCGTCAACAGGGGCCGGGGGAACTGAAGCTTTCTTT	CASSPSTGAGGTEAFF
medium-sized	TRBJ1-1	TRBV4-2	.	TGTGCCAGCAGCCAAGCTTACGGGGGGCTATCTGAAGCTTTCTTT	CASSQAYGGLSEAFF
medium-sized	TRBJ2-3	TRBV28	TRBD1	TGTGCCAGCAGTCCCCGACAGGGAGCTGGTTGGGATACGCAGTATTTT	CASSPRQGAGWDTQYF
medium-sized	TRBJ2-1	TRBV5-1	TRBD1	TGCGCCAGCAGCCCAGGGGGTCTGGCCCGTTCCTACAATGAGCAGTTCTTC	CASSPGGLARSYNEQFF
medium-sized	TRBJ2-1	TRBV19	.	TGTGCCAGTAGCCGTTGGCATGAGCAGTTCTTC	CASSRWHEQFF
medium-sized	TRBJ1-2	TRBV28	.	TGTGCCATTACGGGGGGCCCTGGCTACACCTTC	CAITGGPGYTF
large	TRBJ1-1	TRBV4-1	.	TGCGCCAGCAGCCAATCATTAACAGGAAACACTGAAGCTTTCTTT	CASSQSLTGNTEAFF
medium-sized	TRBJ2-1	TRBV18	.	TGTGCCAGCTCACCATGGGCGGGATCGAGTGAGCAGTTCTTC	CASSPWAGSSEQFF
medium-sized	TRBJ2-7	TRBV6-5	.	TGTGCCAGCAGAAGGGCCGACCACTACGAGCAGTACTTC	CASRRADHYEQYF
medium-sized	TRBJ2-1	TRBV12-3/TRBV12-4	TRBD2	TGTGCCAGCACCGTAGCGGGGGGCCCTTACAATGAGCAGTTCTTC	CASTVAGGPYNEQFF
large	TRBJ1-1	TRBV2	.	TGTGCCAGCAGTGTCGGCACTGAAGCTTTCTTT	CASSVGTEAFF
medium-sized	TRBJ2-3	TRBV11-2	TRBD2	TGTGCCAGCAGCTTTACTAGCGGGAGAGTAGATACGCAGTATTTT	CASSFTSGRVDTQYF
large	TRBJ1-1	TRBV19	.	TGTGCCAGTAGTATAAACTCGAACACTGAAGCTTTCTTT	CASSINSNTEAFF
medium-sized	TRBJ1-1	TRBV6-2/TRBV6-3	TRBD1	TGTGCCAGCTGTACGGACAGGGACTATCTCACTGAAGCTTTCTTT	CASCTDRDYLTEAFF
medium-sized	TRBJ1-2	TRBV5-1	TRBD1	TGCGCCAGCAGTTTCTTCGACAGGGCACGTAACTATGGCTACACCTTC	CASSFFDRARNYGYTF
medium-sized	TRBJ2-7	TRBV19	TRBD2	TGTGCCAGCTCTGGAGCGGGAGGCCCCTCCTACGAGCAGTACTTC	CASSGAGGPSYEQYF
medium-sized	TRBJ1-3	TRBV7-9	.	TGTGCCAGCAGCTTCGGACTTCGGAGAGGAAACACCATATATTTT	CASSFGLRRGNTIYF
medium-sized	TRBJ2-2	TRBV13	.	TGTGCCAGCAGCTTAGAGCAGGGAGTGAACACCGGGGAGCTGTTTTTT	CASSLEQGVNTGELFF
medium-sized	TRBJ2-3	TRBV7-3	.	TGTGCCAGCAGCTTAATGGCAGGGGGCACAGATACGCAGTATTTT	CASSLMAGGTDTQYF
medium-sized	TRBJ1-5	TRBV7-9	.	TGTGCCAGCAGCTTAGGAGGGGCTCAGCCCCAGCATTTT	CASSLGGAQPQHF
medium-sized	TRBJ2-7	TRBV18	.	TGTGCCAGCTCACCATGGGGGGGCGACGAGCAGTACTTC	CASSPWGGDEQYF